Sequencing of this T cell receptor beta chain was carried out in a study of blood T cell repertoires in COVID-19. Germline lookup yields CDR1 SQVTM and CDR2 ANQGSEA. V lost 2 bases, J lost 4 bases, and 11 bases lay in between. The CDR3 spans 13 residues. This clone was observed a handful of times. Authors' data handling: Amplification of reference gene primers was used by the study to estimate nucleated cell counts. Only in-frame clones appear in the TCRdb table, and some are missing; sequencing was by immunoSEQ multiplex PCR. Clone size and V and J calls were adopted from that table, with D and trimming inferred from the DNA. The table has approximately 240,000 clones, about 88% seen once.

Input material: peripheral blood. The source is a woman aged 40 to 49 who had recovered from COVID-19. The chain has TRBV29-1 and TRBJ2-5, with TRBD2 as a possible D gene (6 bases). This CDR3 is CSVELAPGETQYF. CDR3 sequence (DNA): TGCAGCGTTGAACTAGCGCCCGGAGAGACCCAGTACTTC.